These T cell receptor beta chains were read from a single sample in a study of blood T cell repertoires in COVID-19. The repertoire was sequenced with immunoSEQ multiplex PCR; TCRdb's copy has only in-frame clones and lacks some. This sample has some 160,000 clones, with around four fifths found just once. The source material was peripheral blood. The receptors were gathered from an elderly woman with acute or convalescent COVID-19. Both conserved end residues are part of each CDR3. The D gene is left open where the match is weak. Rows may omit the clone size; those that give it use once, few, many or a size class.

TGTGCCTGGAGTGTACTGGGCAGCACCATATATTTT,CAWSVLGSTIYF,TRBJ1-3,NA,NA,TRBV30
TGTGCCAGCAGCCCAATGGGGGGGGCCTACGAGCAGTACTTC,CASSPMGGAYEQYF,TRBJ2-7,TRBD2,NA,TRBV7-3
TGTGCCAGCAGCTTAGCGGGGGCTAGTTGGGGTACAGATACGCAGTATTTT,CASSLAGASWGTDTQYF,TRBJ2-3,NA,NA,TRBV7-2
TGCGCCAGCAGCAAGAACAGGGGGAACACTGAAGCTTTCTTT,CASSKNRGNTEAFF,TRBJ1-1,TRBD1,NA,TRBV5-1
TGTGCCAGTAGTCACAGGGTAAACACTGAAGCTTTCTTT,CASSHRVNTEAFF,TRBJ1-1,NA,NA,TRBV19
TGCAGCGTTGAGAGGGATCGGCAGTACTTC,CSVERDRQYF,TRBJ2-7,NA,NA,TRBV29-1
TGTGCCAGCAGCAAGGACAGGGGGCGGCACGAGCAGTACTTC,CASSKDRGRHEQYF,TRBJ2-7,NA,NA,TRBV21-1
TGTGCCACCGGACAGGGGGTAGGCGAGCAGTACTTC,CATGQGVGEQYF,TRBJ2-7,TRBD1,NA,TRBV10-3
TGTGCCAGCAGCCAAGAACTAGGGGAGCAGTACTTC,CASSQELGEQYF,TRBJ2-7,NA,once,TRBV3-1/TRBV3-2
TGTGCCAGCAGCCTCCTGACAGGTTTGAACACTGAAGCTTTCTTT,CASSLLTGLNTEAFF,TRBJ1-1,NA,NA,TRBV7-9
TGTGCCAGCAGTGTCCAACTAGCGGGGGGCGATGCCTACGAGCAGTACTTC,CASSVQLAGGDAYEQYF,TRBJ2-7,TRBD2,NA,TRBV6-4
TGTGCCTGGAGTGTACCCCAGAGGCTAGCGGGAGTTTTCGCGAGTGTGGAGACCCAGTACTTC,CAWSVPQRLAGVFASVETQYF,TRBJ2-5,TRBD2,NA,TRBV30
TGTGCCAGCAGTTTATCCCTTAGCAATCAGCCCCAGCATTTT,CASSLSLSNQPQHF,TRBJ1-5,NA,NA,TRBV6-5
TGCGCCAGCAGCCACTCCCCCCGGGACAATGGAAACACCATATATTTT,CASSHSPRDNGNTIYF,TRBJ1-3,NA,NA,TRBV4-1
TGTGCCAGCAGCCGGTTGGGGGCCAGCACTGAAGCTTTCTTT,CASSRLGASTEAFF,TRBJ1-1,NA,NA,TRBV9
TGTGCCAGCAGCGAAGTGCGGGCCCCGGGACAGGCGCAGTTCTTC,CASSEVRAPGQAQFF,TRBJ2-1,TRBD1,NA,TRBV2
TGTGCCAGCAGCGCGGAGGGGCGGCGGGCCCACGAGCAGTACTTC,CASSAEGRRAHEQYF,TRBJ2-7,NA,NA,TRBV9
TGTGCCAGTAAGGAGGGGGCTAGAAGTGACTACGAGCAGTACTTC,CASKEGARSDYEQYF,TRBJ2-7,NA,NA,TRBV19
TGTGCCAGTAGTATAGGCACAGGACGGAATCAGCCCCAGCATTTT,CASSIGTGRNQPQHF,TRBJ1-5,NA,NA,TRBV19
TGTGCCAGCAGCACCAGACAGGAAATCTATGGCTACACCTTC,CASSTRQEIYGYTF,TRBJ1-2,NA,NA,TRBV6-5
TGCGCCAGCAGCCAAGACTTTACAGGAGCCTATGGCTACACCTTC,CASSQDFTGAYGYTF,TRBJ1-2,NA,NA,TRBV4-3
TGTGCCAGCAGCTTAATTACGGGAGCAACTGAAGCTTTCTTT,CASSLITGATEAFF,TRBJ1-1,NA,few,TRBV7-9
TGTGCCAGCAGTTTATTGGGACAGGGAGAGACCCAGTACTTC,CASSLLGQGETQYF,TRBJ2-5,TRBD1,NA,TRBV28
TGCAGCGTCGGACAGGGCGGCAATTCACCCCTCCACTTT,CSVGQGGNSPLHF,TRBJ1-6,TRBD1,few,TRBV29-1
TGCAGCGTTTGGGCTAGCGGGAGGGAGGGGAATGAGCAGTTCTTC,CSVWASGREGNEQFF,TRBJ2-1,TRBD2,NA,TRBV29-1
TGTGCCAGCAGCTTGATATCGAATGAGCAGTTCTTC,CASSLISNEQFF,TRBJ2-1,NA,many,TRBV5-6
TGCAGCGTTGCCCCCCAGGGGAGCAATCAGCCCCAGCATTTT,CSVAPQGSNQPQHF,TRBJ1-5,NA,NA,TRBV29-1
TGTGCTAGTAAAGTGTCGGTACTAGCGGGATACACGCAGTATTTT,CASKVSVLAGYTQYF,TRBJ2-3,TRBD2,NA,TRBV27
TGCGCCAGCAGCCCAGGGACAGGACGCTACGAGCAGTACTTC,CASSPGTGRYEQYF,TRBJ2-7,TRBD1,NA,TRBV5-1
TGTGCCAGCATGGCGGGGGGGCCAATCGGGGAGCTGTTTTTT,CASMAGGPIGELFF,TRBJ2-2,TRBD2,NA,TRBV27
TGTGCCAGCAGTTCCACAGGGTTGAACTATGGCTACACCTTC,CASSSTGLNYGYTF,TRBJ1-2,NA,NA,TRBV28
TGTGCCAGCAGCCCCCGGGACAGGGGAAACACTGAAGCTTTCTTT,CASSPRDRGNTEAFF,TRBJ1-1,TRBD1,NA,TRBV7-2